A single sample gave rise to the 11 T cell receptor beta chains below, sequenced in a study of blood T cell repertoires in COVID-19. Data came from immunoSEQ multiplex PCR; TCRdb stores just in-frame clones and leaves some out. The sample gives roughly 70,000 clones, around 80% of which show up once; 9% to 10% is in the top ten. The sequencing input was peripheral blood. The receptors come from a human donor in a cohort sampled during active COVID-19.

The genes are TRBV7-2 and TRBJ2-1; D possibly corresponds to TRBD2 (5 bases). The CDR3 covers 13 residues. V shed 8 bases and J shed 0 bases, with 8 bases lying between them. Germline CDR1 SGHTA, CDR2 FQGNSA. This CDR3 is CASGGSSYNEQFF. CDR3 DNA: TGTGCCAGCGGTGGGAGCTCCTACAATGAGCAGTTCTTC.

The rearrangement uses TRBV3-1 (or the pseudogene TRBV3-2) and TRBJ1-5, with 8 bases aligning to TRBD1. Germline V gene lookup returns CDR1 LGHDT and CDR2 YNNKEL (reference sequence). Unmatched junction bases numbered 6, after V lost 4 bases and J lost 10 bases. The CDR3 loop spans 13 amino acids. The CDR3 loop is CASSLGQGFPQHF. The DNA of the CDR3 is TGTGCCAGCAGCCTCGGACAGGGTTTCCCCCAGCATTTT.

This clone was found a few times. This chain uses TRBV2 with TRBJ1-1; possible D gene TRBD1, 5 bases. CDR3 length: 14 amino acids. Trimming took off 2 bases at V and 5 bases at J, with 12 bases between the two ends. CDR1 SNHLY and CDR2 FYNNEI come from the germline V gene. CDR3 DNA sequence: TGTGCCAGCAGTGAATCGGGGGGTCGGACTGAAGCTTTCTTT. Translated, it gives CASSESGGRTEAFF.

The V call is TRBV4-3, the J call TRBJ1-1; D is possibly TRBD1 (6 bases). The V gene's germline CDR1 is LGHNA and CDR2 YSLEER. V was trimmed by 1 base and J by 4 bases, leaving 28 bases between them. The CDR3 has 20 amino acids. The CDR3 loop is CASSQGAGRGGAYRVTEAFF. CDR3 sequence (DNA): TGCGCCAGCAGCCAAGGGGCAGGAAGGGGGGGCGCTTATAGAGTCACTGAAGCTTTCTTT.

V usage is TRBV5-1 and J usage is TRBJ2-7; tentatively, D is TRBD2 (5 bases). With 7 bases removed from V and 2 bases from J, the gap between germline ends came to 10 bases. The CDR3 contains 12 residues. The germline V gene encodes CDR1 SGHRS and CDR2 YFSETQ. CDR3: CASSPGAYEQYF. The CDR3 nucleotides read TGCGCCAGCTCTCCCGGGGCCTACGAGCAGTACTTC.

The chain has TRBV5-1 and TRBJ2-4; 11 bases fit TRBD2. The J segment lost 3 bases and the V segment lost 0 bases, leaving 11 bases of the junction unmatched. Germline V gene sequence: CDR1 SGHRS, CDR2 YFSETQ. The CDR3 sequence is 19 residues long. The CDR3 loop is CASSLGVTSGMSGKNIQYF. CDR3 in DNA: TGCGCCAGCAGCTTGGGGGTGACTAGCGGGATGAGCGGCAAAAACATTCAGTACTTC.

V gene TRBV18 combines with J gene TRBJ1-3; no clear D gene. Between the trimmed V and J ends, which lost 2 bases and 0 bases, there was a span of 8 bases. From germline, CDR1 is KGHSH and CDR2 LQKENI. This CDR3 is built from 15 residues. The CDR3 spells CASSPRRFSGNTIYF. As DNA, the CDR3 is TGTGCCAGCTCACCAAGGAGATTCTCTGGAAACACCATATATTTT.

V gene TRBV6-5 combines with J gene TRBJ2-1, with D possibly being TRBD2 (6 bases). Trimming took off 5 bases at V and 8 bases at J, with 19 bases between the two ends. Germline CDR1 MNHEY, CDR2 SVGAGI. CDR3 length equals 15 residues. The chain's CDR3 is CASSTRLGRFDEQFF. The CDR3 nucleotides read TGTGCCAGCAGTACACGACTAGGGCGGTTCGATGAGCAGTTCTTC.

This rearrangement joins TRBV4-1 to TRBJ2-7, with 8 bases fitting TRBD1. Trimming removed 0 bases from V and 6 bases from J; junction bases left unmatched: 19. CDR3 length: 19 amino acids. Germline CDR1 reads MGHRA; CDR2 reads YSYEKL. CDR3 coding DNA: TGCGCCAGCAGCCAAGATCTGGGACCCGGCGGGGCAGGGGGCTTCGAGCAGTACTTC. Encoded protein: CASSQDLGPGGAGGFEQYF.

The rearrangement links TRBV28 to TRBJ1-1, with D possibly matching TRBD1 (6 bases). The CDR3 is made up of 16 amino acids. Trimming removed 6 bases from V and 0 bases from J, with 17 bases in between. From germline, CDR1 is MDHEN and CDR2 SYDVKM. The CDR3 here is CASRGTGQGMNTEAFF. Written as DNA, the CDR3 is TGTGCCAGCAGGGGGACGGGACAAGGGATGAACACTGAAGCTTTCTTT.

This chain joins TRBV10-3 and TRBJ1-1; D possibly corresponds to TRBD1 (6 bases). V was shortened by 3 bases and J by 1 base, with 18 bases between the two germline ends. CDR1 is ENHRY, CDR2 SYGVKD, per germline. The CDR3 totals 17 residues. In DNA form, the CDR3 reads TGTGCCATCAGTGAATCGGACAGAAGAGGTCGGAACACTGAAGCTTTCTTT. This encodes CAISESDRRGRNTEAFF.